The rows below give T cell receptor beta chains drawn from one sample of a study of shared clonotypes between healthy human individuals. The protocol was immunoSEQ multiplex PCR, while the TCRdb copy is restricted to in-frame clones and leaves out a portion. The sample contains fewer than 600,000 clones, around three quarters of which appear only once. Material for sequencing was PBMCs. All receptors come from a woman aged 40 to 55 in good health. Some clones in this sample may be carry-over from other donors' samples. Both conserved end residues are part of each CDR3. D genes are given only for firm matches. The size entry is marked missing in some rows and otherwise reads once, few, many or a size class.

d_call j_call v_call clone_size cdr3_aa cdr3_nt
TRBD2 TRBJ2-1 TRBV5-1 few CASSPGLAGYNEQFF TGCGCCAGCAGCCCCGGACTAGCGGGGTACAATGAGCAGTTCTTC
TRBD2 TRBJ2-1 TRBV7-3 - CASSLKGNRGLAGGPGQFF TGTGCCAGCAGCTTAAAGGGAAACAGGGGGCTAGCGGGAGGGCCGGGGCAGTTCTTC
- TRBJ2-2 TRBV7-9 - CASSRAGKNTGELFF TGTGCCAGCAGCAGGGCGGGGAAGAACACCGGGGAGCTGTTTTTT
- TRBJ2-7 TRBV9 - CASSGPDSYEQYF TGTGCCAGCAGTGGGCCTGACTCCTACGAGCAGTACTTC
- TRBJ2-3 TRBV10-3 once CAISETTVAQVPDTQYF TGTGCCATCAGTGAGACAACCGTTGCGCAGGTCCCAGATACGCAGTATTTT
- TRBJ1-5 TRBV4-1 - CASSGQGSNQPQHF TGCGCCAGCAGCGGGCAGGGGTCGAATCAGCCCCAGCATTTT
- TRBJ2-3 TRBV30 once CAWSVTGITDTQYF TGTGCCTGGTCCGTGACGGGGATCACAGATACGCAGTATTTT
TRBD1 TRBJ2-1 TRBV28 - CASSSHQGVGSYNEQFF TGTGCCAGCAGTTCCCACCAGGGGGTTGGATCCTACAATGAGCAGTTCTTC
TRBD1 TRBJ1-5 TRBV19 - CASTVSGTVSNQPQHF TGTGCCAGTACCGTGTCCGGGACAGTTAGCAATCAGCCCCAGCATTTT
TRBD1 TRBJ2-1 TRBV7-9 - CASSLDGQGGSNEQFF TGTGCCAGCAGCTTAGACGGACAGGGTGGATCAAATGAGCAGTTCTTC
- TRBJ2-3 TRBV7-2 - CASGSNRDTQYF TGTGCCAGCGGATCCAACCGGGATACGCAGTATTTT
- TRBJ2-5 TRBV18 - CASSRPQPETQYF TGTGCCAGCTCACGACCCCAACCGGAGACCCAGTACTTC
TRBD2 TRBJ2-1 TRBV11-2 - CASRRKRDLIYNEQFF TGTGCCAGCAGACGTAAGCGGGACCTGATTTACAATGAGCAGTTCTTC
- TRBJ1-4 TRBV7-3 - CASSLSEGEKLFF TGTGCCAGCAGCTTATCGGAGGGTGAAAAACTGTTTTTT
- TRBJ2-3 TRBV6-1 few CASSEGGPTDTQYF TGTGCCAGCAGTGAAGGGGGTCCCACAGATACGCAGTATTTT
- TRBJ1-4 TRBV18 - CASSPPNRDEKLFF TGTGCCAGCTCACCACCGAACAGGGATGAAAAACTGTTTTTT
- TRBJ2-7 TRBV14 - CASSQEGQRTRYEQYF TGTGCCAGCAGCCAGGAGGGTCAGAGAACACGTTACGAGCAGTACTTC
- TRBJ2-7 TRBV15 - CATSRDNSGQYF TGTGCCACCAGCAGAGATAATTCTGGGCAGTACTTC
TRBD2 TRBJ2-1 TRBV7-6 - CASSPGTSGSRGEQFF TGTGCCAGCAGCCCAGGGACTAGCGGGAGTAGGGGTGAGCAGTTCTTC
- TRBJ2-1 TRBV19 - CASQPEGRSYNEQFF TGTGCCAGTCAACCGGAGGGGAGAAGCTACAATGAGCAGTTCTTC
- TRBJ2-2 TRBV2 - CASRDWTGELFF TGTGCCAGCCGCGACTGGACCGGGGAGCTGTTTTTT
TRBD2 TRBJ2-1 TRBV7-2 - CASSSSGRENNEQFF TGTGCCAGCAGCTCTAGCGGGAGGGAAAACAATGAGCAGTTCTTC
- TRBJ2-7 TRBV30 once CAWSTQYEQYF TGTGCCTGGAGTACCCAATACGAGCAGTACTTC
- TRBJ2-2 TRBV6-6 - CASSYSRSWELFF TGTGCCAGCAGTTACTCCCGATCGTGGGAGCTGTTTTTT
- TRBJ2-2 TRBV9 few CASSPRQARLGELFF TGTGCCAGCAGCCCGAGACAGGCACGATTGGGGGAGCTGTTTTTT
- TRBJ1-1 TRBV18 - CASSPSGTANTEAFF TGTGCCAGCTCACCGTCCGGGACCGCGAACACTGAAGCTTTCTTT
- TRBJ1-1 TRBV7-9 - CASSLASRSVAEAFF TGTGCCAGCAGCTTAGCCTCTAGGTCGGTAGCTGAAGCTTTCTTT
TRBD1 TRBJ2-7 TRBV5-1 once CASGTGMVELQYF TGCGCCAGCGGGACAGGGATGGTGGAGTTGCAGTACTTC
TRBD2 TRBJ2-3 TRBV28 - CASSPNPGLAVEWPDTQYF TGTGCCAGCAGCCCGAACCCGGGACTAGCGGTAGAGTGGCCAGATACGCAGTATTTT
- TRBJ2-5 TRBV30 many CAWRASRGGTQYF TGTGCCTGGAGGGCCAGCCGCGGTGGGACCCAGTACTTC
- TRBJ1-1 TRBV5-5 - CASSLIRENTEAFF TGTGCCAGCAGCTTGATCAGGGAGAACACTGAAGCTTTCTTT
- TRBJ1-2 TRBV28 few CASGDYGYTF TGTGCCAGCGGGGACTATGGCTACACCTTC
- TRBJ1-1 TRBV19 - CASRPSRGARDTEAFF TGTGCCAGTAGACCTTCAAGGGGGGCGCGGGACACTGAAGCTTTCTTT